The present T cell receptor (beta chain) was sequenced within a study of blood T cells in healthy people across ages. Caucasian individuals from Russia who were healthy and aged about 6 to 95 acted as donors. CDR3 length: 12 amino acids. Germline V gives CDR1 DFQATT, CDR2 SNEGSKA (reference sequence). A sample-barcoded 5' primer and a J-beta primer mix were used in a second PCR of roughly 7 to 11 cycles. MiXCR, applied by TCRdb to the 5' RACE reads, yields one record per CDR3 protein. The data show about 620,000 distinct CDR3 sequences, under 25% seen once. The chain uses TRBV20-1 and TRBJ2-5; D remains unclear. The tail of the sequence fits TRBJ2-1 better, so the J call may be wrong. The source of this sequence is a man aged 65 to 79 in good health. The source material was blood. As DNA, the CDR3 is TGCAGTGCTAGCCAAAGTGGCGATGAGCAGTTCTTC. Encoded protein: CSASQSGDEQFF.